The clone carrying this T cell receptor (beta chain) was detected ten times or more. Blood genomic DNA input for TRB amplification was 250-500 ng. The data originate from a study of T and B cells in COVID-19 patients. BIOMED2 TRB-A/B primer pools were used in multiplex TRB PCR. TCRdb independently ran MiXCR on the multiplex PCR reads; one entry per CDR3 protein. The table records thousands of distinct CDR3 sequences, approximately 20% of them present only once. The length of the CDR3 is 15 residues. The germline V gene has CDR1 SGHRS and CDR2 YFSETQ. V dropped 4 bases and J dropped 5; count of bases not matched to a gene: 4.

The chain combines TRBV5-1 with TRBJ2-3; 13 positions agree with TRBD2. The sequence derives from a human donor with active COVID-19. The sequencing sample was made of blood. The CDR3 protein is CASSRTSGRGDTQYF. The CDR3 nucleotides are TGCGCCAGCAGCAGGACTAGCGGGAGAGGAGATACGCAGTATTTT.